This T cell receptor beta chain came from a study of metastatic and nonmetastatic thyroid tumors. As handled by the study authors: The authors used CDR3 differences across clinicopathological groups to build a distant-metastasis classifier for papillary thyroid cancer. TCRdb re-called the PCR reads with MiXCR. The V and J calls and clone size come from TCRdb's table, not from the authors' own analysis. This table holds about 24,000 clones, 18% found once. Thyroid surgery was performed in patients who had received no treatment beforehand. Trimming removed 0 bases at V and 0 bases at J, with 15 bases between. The CDR3 has 18 residues. Looked up from germline, CDR1 is LGHNA and CDR2 is YSLEER. This clone was seen at least ten times. Antigen specificity is unknown. Findings and caveats of the study: The reported finding was significantly higher TCR beta diversity in malignant thyroid tumors relative to benign nodules, in blood and tumor.

The sample was adjacent normal tissue. The sequence came from a male donor with papillary thyroid cancer or a benign thyroid nodule (not recorded which). Some clones in this sample may be carry-over from other donors' samples. This chain joins TRBV4-3 and TRBJ2-4; tentative D call: TRBD2 (6 bases). CDR3 protein: CASSQDRRGSEAKNIQYF. The CDR3 DNA reads TGCGCCAGCAGCCAAGATAGGAGGGGTAGCGAAGCCAAAAACATTCAGTACTTC.